The 20 T cell receptor beta chains listed next were all sequenced from one sample in a study of Ad26.COV2.S vaccination and SARS-CoV-2 variants. The data were produced by immunoSEQ multiplex PCR, yet TCRdb's version contains in-frame clones alone and is incomplete. The data contain more than 300,000 clones, around 83% of them singletons. The treatment: about 20 received Ad26.COV2.S at low or high dose, single or two shots; 5 received placebo; per-sample allocation not given. Sampling was done on day 63 after the first vaccine or placebo injection. The source material was peripheral blood, sampled in a trial of Ad26.COV2.S vaccine versus placebo. The source of these receptors is a person aged 18-60 years who received the Ad26.COV2.S COVID-19 vaccine or a placebo.

This chain connects TRBV2 to TRBJ2-1; TRBD2 matches 9 bases. CDR3 size: 15 residues. V lost 6 bases, J lost 6 bases, and 9 bases stayed unmatched. The germline V gene has CDR1 SNHLY and CDR2 FYNNEI. The CDR3 coding sequence is TGTGCCAGCAGACTCCCGGGACTAGCTTCCAATGAGCAGTTCTTC. Translation: CASRLPGLASNEQFF.

The chain employs TRBV7-8 and TRBJ1-6; possible D gene TRBD1, 5 bases. CDR1 is SGHVS and CDR2 is FQNEAQ in the germline V gene. V lost 1 base and J 0 bases, leaving 7 bases between the germline ends. This CDR3 is built from 16 residues. CDR3 sequence (DNA): TGTGCCAGCAGCTTAGGACAGACCTCCTATAATTCACCCCTCCACTTT. This encodes CASSLGQTSYNSPLHF.

The table lists this clone with a count of one. This chain links TRBV6-5 with TRBJ2-1, with D unclear. The CDR3 has 16 residues. Trimming stripped 0 bases from V and 2 bases from J, with 11 bases between. The V gene's germline CDR1 is MNHEY and CDR2 SVGAGI. CDR3 DNA sequence: TGTGCCAGCAGTTACTCTCGAGGTGGAACCTACAATGAGCAGTTCTTC. It yields the protein CASSYSRGGTYNEQFF.

The rearrangement uses TRBV21-1 and TRBJ1-2. TRBV21-1 is labeled a pseudogene. The CDR3 loop spans 15 amino acids. CDR3 in amino acids: CASSKMGTCSYGYTF. CDR3 bases: TGTGCCAGCAGCAAGATGGGAACATGTTCTTATGGCTACACCTTC.

The chain recombines TRBV19 with TRBJ1-6; tentative D call: TRBD1 (6 bases). CDR3 length equals 15 residues. Germline V gives CDR1 LNHDA, CDR2 SQIVND (reference sequence). The V end was cut by 8 bases, the J end by 8 bases, with 19 bases between. CDR3 sequence (DNA): TGTGCCAGTTCTCAATCCGGGACACGTTATTCACCCCTCCACTTT. This encodes CASSQSGTRYSPLHF.

The rearrangement links TRBV3-1 (or the pseudogene TRBV3-2) to TRBJ1-1; 9 bases fit TRBD1. This CDR3 is 16 amino acids long. V trimming: 4 bases; J trimming: 4 bases; junction bases outside the gene matches: 10. Per germline, CDR1 LGHDT and CDR2 YNNKEL (reference sequence). In DNA form, the CDR3 reads TGTGCCAGCAGCCCGTTTCCGGGACAGGGAGGCACTGAAGCTTTCTTT. This gives the protein CASSPFPGQGGTEAFF.

This clone occurred many times. The V and J genes are TRBV7-6 and TRBJ2-7, with 10 bases fitting TRBD2. Losses at the gene ends were 5 bases for V and 3 bases for J; bases not matched to a gene: 13. The CDR3 spans 17 residues. Germline V gene lookup returns CDR1 SGHVS and CDR2 FNYEAQ. CDR3 sequence reads: CASSATLAGGRYYEQYF. The CDR3 DNA reads as TGTGCCAGCAGCGCCACATTAGCGGGGGGCCGCTACTACGAGCAGTACTTC.

The CDR3 bases are TGTGCCAGCAGCTTGGGACTGGAGTCTAGCACAGATACGCAGTATTTT. This translates into CASSLGLESSTDTQYF. The V call is TRBV5-4, the J call TRBJ2-3; D uncertain. From germline, CDR1 is SGHNT and CDR2 YYREEE (reference sequence). V lost 0 bases, J lost 0 bases, and 11 bases lay in between. This CDR3 is 16 amino acids long.

This chain uses TRBV4-3 with TRBJ1-2; D call uncertain. The germline V gene encodes CDR1 LGHNA and CDR2 YSLEER. This CDR3 has 17 amino acids. The V end was cut by 0 bases, the J end by 8 bases, with 22 bases between. CDR3 sequence: CASSQDTWTAGMGGYTF. DNA for the CDR3: TGCGCCAGCAGCCAAGATACATGGACGGCGGGAATGGGGGGCTACACCTTC.

This clone came up once. V usage is TRBV7-3 and J usage is TRBJ2-1, with 10 positions matching TRBD1. From germline, CDR1 is SGHTA and CDR2 FQGTGA. This CDR3 has 16 amino acids. Germline trimming cut 3 bases from V and 9 bases from J; bases unmatched to any gene: 11. The CDR3 DNA reads as TGTGCCAGCAGCTTTCGAGCCGGGACAGGGGCGAGTGAGCAGTTCTTC. It specifies CASSFRAGTGASEQFF.

The chain links TRBV7-2 to TRBJ2-5, with no clear D. Germline CDR1 SGHTA, CDR2 FQGNSA. The V end lost 1 base, the J end lost 7 bases, and 13 bases lay between the germline ends. The CDR3 totals 14 residues. CDR3 sequence: CASSLDRFSTTQYF. The CDR3 DNA is TGTGCCAGCAGCTTAGATAGGTTTTCGACGACCCAGTACTTC.

This chain connects TRBV5-1 to TRBJ2-5; 7 bases line up with TRBD1. CDR3 length equals 15 residues. V was pared by 5 bases and J by 2 bases, with 9 bases of the junction left unmatched. CDR1 and CDR2 from the germline V gene are SGHRS and YFSETQ. CDR3: CASRGWDRGQETQYF. The CDR3 DNA reads as TGCGCCAGCAGGGGATGGGACAGAGGGCAAGAGACCCAGTACTTC.

The J gene is TRBJ1-2, the V gene TRBV5-6, with D possibly matching TRBD1 (5 bases). Deletions cut 3 bases from V and 1 base from J, with 13 bases between. Per the germline V gene, CDR1 is SGHDT and CDR2 is YYEEEE. The CDR3 is 15 amino acids. The CDR3 region is CASSSLKTVNYGYTF. CDR3 nucleotide sequence: TGTGCCAGCAGCTCCCTAAAGACAGTTAACTATGGCTACACCTTC.

This sequence joins TRBV30 and TRBJ1-6; TRBD1 is a possible D gene (5 bases). CDR1 GTSNPN and CDR2 SVGIG come from the germline V gene (reference sequence). The V end was cut by 2 bases, the J end by 10 bases, with 15 bases between. The CDR3 extends over 14 amino acids. CDR3 protein: CAWSLEGRGSPLHF. In DNA form, the CDR3 reads TGTGCCTGGAGTCTGGAGGGGCGAGGATCACCCCTCCACTTT. Drawing the rest from reference TRBV30 and TRBJ1-6, the complete variable domain is SQTIHQWPATLVQPVGSPLSLECTVEGTSNPNLYWYRQAAGRGLQLLFYSVGIGQISSEVPQNLSASRPQDRQFILSSKKLLLSDSGFYLCAWSLEGRGSPLHFGNGTRLTVT.

The chain carries TRBV4-3 and TRBJ1-6, with a weak D call TRBD1 (5 bases). Trimming shortened V by 1 base and J by 12 bases, and 13 bases separated the two germline ends. Germline V gene sequence: CDR1 LGHNA, CDR2 YSLEER. The CDR3 contains 14 residues. In DNA form, the CDR3 reads TGCGCCAGCAGCCAAGGAATGGGGGTAGGACCCCTCCACTTT. Translating it yields CASSQGMGVGPLHF.

The V call is TRBV5-4, the J call TRBJ2-5; TRBD1 aligns across 9 bases. This CDR3 region has 15 residues. The V gene's germline CDR1 is SGHNT and CDR2 YYREEE (reference sequence). Trimming cost V 2 bases and J 5 bases; bases outside gene matches: 7. The CDR3 DNA sequence: TGTGCCAGCAGCTTACCCGGGACAGGGAGGGAGACCCAGTACTTC. This gives the protein CASSLPGTGRETQYF.

The genes are TRBV30 and TRBJ2-1; perhaps TRBD2 as D (7 bases). Trimming pared 2 bases from V and 8 bases from J, leaving 13 bases between. Germline CDR1 and CDR2: GTSNPN and SVGIG (reference sequence). The CDR3 contains 13 residues. The DNA for the CDR3 is TGTGCCTGGAGTTCGGGGGGCGGGGATGAGCAGTTCTTC. Its protein is CAWSSGGGDEQFF. The complete variable domain, with remaining parts taken from reference TRBV30 and TRBJ2-1, reads SQTIHQWPATLVQPVGSPLSLECTVEGTSNPNLYWYRQAAGRGLQLLFYSVGIGQISSEVPQNLSASRPQDRQFILSSKKLLLSDSGFYLCAWSSGGGDEQFFGPGTRLTVL.

The CDR3 protein is CASSPAGRSRLMNTEAFF. The CDR3 DNA follows: TGTGCCAGCAGCCCCGCGGGACGGAGCCGTCTAATGAACACTGAAGCTTTCTTT. The chain joins TRBV11-2 to TRBJ1-1, with D possibly being TRBD1 (5 bases). Trimming took 5 bases from V and 0 from J, leaving 22 bases between them. The germline gives CDR1 SGHAT, CDR2 FQNNGV. There are 18 residues in the CDR3.

The chain uses TRBV20-1 and TRBJ1-2, with unresolved D. Germline-derived CDR1 and CDR2 are DFQATT and SNEGSKA (reference sequence). The CDR3 spans 11 residues. The CDR3 loop is CSAGEEGGYTF. DNA of the CDR3: TGCAGCGCGGGAGAAGAGGGTGGCTACACCTTC.

The chain uses TRBV7-2 and TRBJ2-7, with 13 bases identical to TRBD2. Germline V gene data show CDR1 as SGHTA and CDR2 as FQGNSA. After removal of 4 bases from V and 5 bases from J, the junction contained 5 bases not matched to a gene. The CDR3 is 15 amino acids. This chain's CDR3 is CASSSRTSGGDEQYF. The CDR3 nucleotides read TGTGCCAGCAGCTCCAGGACTAGCGGGGGCGACGAGCAGTACTTC. The whole variable domain, filled in from reference TRBV7-2 and TRBJ2-7, reads GAGVSQSPSNKVTEKGKDVELRCDPISGHTALYWYRQSLGQGLEFLIYFQGNSAPDKSGLPSDRFSAERTGGSVSTLTIQRTQQEDSAVYLCASSSRTSGGDEQYFGPGTRLTVT.